This T cell receptor beta chain was sequenced during a study of blood T cell repertoires in COVID-19. This CDR3 comprises 12 residues. V was clipped by 4 bases and J by 2 bases, with 6 bases between them. Germline CDR1 MDHEN, CDR2 SYDVKM. Sequencing was performed with immunoSEQ multiplex PCR; in TCRdb, only in-frame clones are kept and a portion is missing. The table records approximately 170,000 clones, around four fifths of them present only once. The origin of this receptor is a woman between 50 and 59 years old who had recovered from COVID-19. The sample consisted of PBMCs or T cells enriched from blood (not recorded which). The rearrangement uses TRBV28 and TRBJ2-7, with unresolved D. The DNA for the CDR3 is TGTGCCAGCAGTTCCTCTACCTACGAGCAGTACTTC. Translating it yields CASSSSTYEQYF.